This T cell receptor (beta chain) was captured in a study of T cell clones after liver transplantation. CDR3 length: 18 residues. Study results and caveats: Circulating graft-donor-reactive CD4 TCRbeta sequences fell significantly post-transplant in most of the 8 subjects.

CD3+CD4+ and CD3+CD8+ cells were FACS-sorted from thawed unstimulated PBMCs. This clone has just one count. The antigen remains unidentified. The table came from immunoSEQ multiplex PCR; TCRdb's copy has only in-frame clones and leaves some out. The top ten clones hold 0.8% to 1% of a sample with roughly 65,000 clones, almost 95% of them seen once. This sequence originates from a human patient who received a liver transplant. The graft donor may account for some of the T cells. This chain uses TRBV12-2 with TRBJ2-4; the table's D call of TRBD2 was not tested on the DNA. TRBV12-2 is reported as a pseudogene. The source material was CD4+ T cells from blood, sampled roughly 25 months after liver transplant. The CDR3 DNA is TGTGCAAGTCGCTCCACCCCCCGACTAGCGGGAGGGAGGTACATTCAGTACTTC. Protein: CASRSTPRLAGGRYIQYF.